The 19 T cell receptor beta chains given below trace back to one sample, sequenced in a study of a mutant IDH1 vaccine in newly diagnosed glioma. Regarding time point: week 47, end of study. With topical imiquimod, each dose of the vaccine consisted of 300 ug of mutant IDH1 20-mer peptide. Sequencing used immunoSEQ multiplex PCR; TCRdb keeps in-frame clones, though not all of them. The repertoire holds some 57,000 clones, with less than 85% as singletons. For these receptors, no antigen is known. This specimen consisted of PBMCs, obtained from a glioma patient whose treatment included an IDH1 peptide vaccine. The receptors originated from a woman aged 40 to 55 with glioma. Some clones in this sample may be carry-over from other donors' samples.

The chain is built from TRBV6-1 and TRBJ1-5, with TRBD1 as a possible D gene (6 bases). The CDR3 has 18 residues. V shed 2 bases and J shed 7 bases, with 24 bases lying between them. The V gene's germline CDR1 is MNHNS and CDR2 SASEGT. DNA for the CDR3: TGTGCCAGCAGTGAAAATGGTGGGCCCTACAGGGAAAGACAGCCCCAGCATTTT. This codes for CASSENGGPYRERQPQHF.

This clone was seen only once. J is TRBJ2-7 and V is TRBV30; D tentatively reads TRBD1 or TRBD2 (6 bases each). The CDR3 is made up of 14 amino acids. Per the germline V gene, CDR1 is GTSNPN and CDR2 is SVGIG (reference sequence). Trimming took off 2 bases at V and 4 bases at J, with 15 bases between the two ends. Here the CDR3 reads CAWSPLGGGYEQYF. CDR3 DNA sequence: TGTGCCTGGAGTCCTTTGGGGGGCGGGTACGAGCAGTACTTC.

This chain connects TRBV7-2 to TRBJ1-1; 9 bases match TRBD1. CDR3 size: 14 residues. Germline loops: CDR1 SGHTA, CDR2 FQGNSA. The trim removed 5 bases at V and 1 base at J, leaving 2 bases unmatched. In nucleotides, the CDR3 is TGTGCCAGCAGCGTACAGGGGGCGAACACTGAAGCTTTCTTT. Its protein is CASSVQGANTEAFF.

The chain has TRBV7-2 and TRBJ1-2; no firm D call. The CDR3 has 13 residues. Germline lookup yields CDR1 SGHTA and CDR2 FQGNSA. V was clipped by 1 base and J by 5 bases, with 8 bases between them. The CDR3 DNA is TGTGCCAGCAGCTTAGAACGTGGTTATGGCTACACCTTC. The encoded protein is CASSLERGYGYTF.

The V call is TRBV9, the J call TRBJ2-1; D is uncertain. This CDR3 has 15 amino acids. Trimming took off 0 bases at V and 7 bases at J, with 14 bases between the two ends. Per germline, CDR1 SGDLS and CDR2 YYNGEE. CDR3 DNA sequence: TGTGCCAGCAGCGTAGCTTGGGTAGAACCAAATGAGCAGTTCTTC. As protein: CASSVAWVEPNEQFF.

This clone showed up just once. In DNA, the CDR3 is TGCGCCAGCAGCCGGACGGCGCGCACAGATACGCAGTATTTT. This codes for CASSRTARTDTQYF. J is TRBJ2-3 and V is TRBV10-1; D not resolved. CDR1 is WNHNN, CDR2 SYGVQD, per germline (reference sequence). V dropped 6 bases and J dropped 1 base, with 11 bases sitting between them. The CDR3 extends over 14 amino acids.

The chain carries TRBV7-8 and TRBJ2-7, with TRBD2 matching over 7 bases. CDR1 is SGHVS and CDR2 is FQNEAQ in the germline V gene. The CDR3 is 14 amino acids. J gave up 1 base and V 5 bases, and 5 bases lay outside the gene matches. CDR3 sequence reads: CASSTLAISYEQYF. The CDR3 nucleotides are TGTGCCAGCAGCACACTAGCGATATCCTACGAGCAGTACTTC.

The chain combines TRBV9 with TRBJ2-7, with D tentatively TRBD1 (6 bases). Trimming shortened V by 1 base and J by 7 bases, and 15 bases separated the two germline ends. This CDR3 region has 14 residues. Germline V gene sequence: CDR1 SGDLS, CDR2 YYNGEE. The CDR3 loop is CASSVQGTIGEQYF. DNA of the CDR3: TGTGCCAGCAGCGTACAGGGGACCATTGGTGAGCAGTACTTC.

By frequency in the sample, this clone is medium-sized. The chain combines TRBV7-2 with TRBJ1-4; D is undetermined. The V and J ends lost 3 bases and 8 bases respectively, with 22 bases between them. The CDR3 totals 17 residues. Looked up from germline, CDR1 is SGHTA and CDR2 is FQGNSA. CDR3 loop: CASSLGGNPYSEEKLFF. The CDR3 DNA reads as TGTGCCAGCAGCTTGGGAGGGAACCCATATTCCGAAGAAAAACTGTTTTTT.

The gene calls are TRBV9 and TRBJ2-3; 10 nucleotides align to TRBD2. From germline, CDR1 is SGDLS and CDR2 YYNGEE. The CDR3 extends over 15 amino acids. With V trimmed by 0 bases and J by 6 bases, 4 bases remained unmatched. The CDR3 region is CASSVASGGGDTQYF. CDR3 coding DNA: TGTGCCAGCAGCGTAGCTAGCGGGGGAGGGGATACGCAGTATTTT. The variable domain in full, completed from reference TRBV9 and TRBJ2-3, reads DSGVTQTPKHLITATGQRVTLRCSPRSGDLSVYWYQQSLDQGLQFLIQYYNGEERAKGNILERFSAQQFPDLHSELNLSSLELGDSALYFCASSVASGGGDTQYFGPGTRLTVL.

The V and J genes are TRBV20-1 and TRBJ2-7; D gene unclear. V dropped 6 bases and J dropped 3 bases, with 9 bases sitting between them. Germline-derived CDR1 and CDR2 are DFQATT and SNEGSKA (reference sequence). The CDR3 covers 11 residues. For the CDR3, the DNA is TGCAGTGCCGTTGGAGACTACGAGCAGTACTTC. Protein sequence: CSAVGDYEQYF.

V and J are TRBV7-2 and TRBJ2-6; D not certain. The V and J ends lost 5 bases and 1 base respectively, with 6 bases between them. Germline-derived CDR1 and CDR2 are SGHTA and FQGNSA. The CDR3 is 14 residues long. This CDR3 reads CASSPESGANVLTF. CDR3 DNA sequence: TGTGCCAGCAGCCCAGAGTCTGGGGCCAACGTCCTGACTTTC.

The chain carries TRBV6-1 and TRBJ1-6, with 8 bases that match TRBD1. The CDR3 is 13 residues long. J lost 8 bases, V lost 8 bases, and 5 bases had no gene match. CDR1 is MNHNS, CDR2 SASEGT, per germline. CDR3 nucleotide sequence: TGTGCCAGCTCGACAGGGGATGATTCACCCCTCCACTTT. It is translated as CASSTGDDSPLHF.

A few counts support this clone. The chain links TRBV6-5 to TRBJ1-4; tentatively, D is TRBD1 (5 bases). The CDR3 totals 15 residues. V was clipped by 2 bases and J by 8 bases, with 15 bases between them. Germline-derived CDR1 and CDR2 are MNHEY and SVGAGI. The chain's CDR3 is CASSYIRGGGEKLFF. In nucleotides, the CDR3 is TGTGCCAGCAGTTACATAAGGGGAGGAGGGGAAAAACTGTTTTTT.

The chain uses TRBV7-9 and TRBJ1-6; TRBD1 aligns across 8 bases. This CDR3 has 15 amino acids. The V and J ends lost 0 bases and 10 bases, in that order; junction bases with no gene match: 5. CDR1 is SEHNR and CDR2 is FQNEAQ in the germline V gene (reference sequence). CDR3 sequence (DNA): TGTGCCAGCAGCTTAGCAGGCAGGGGGCTATCACCCCTCCACTTT. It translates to CASSLAGRGLSPLHF. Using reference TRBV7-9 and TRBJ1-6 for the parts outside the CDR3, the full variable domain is DTGVSQNPRHKITKRGQNVTFRCDPISEHNRLYWYRQTLGQGPEFLTYFQNEAQLEKSRLLSDRFSAERPKGSFSTLEIQRTEQGDSAMYLCASSLAGRGLSPLHFGNGTRLTVT.

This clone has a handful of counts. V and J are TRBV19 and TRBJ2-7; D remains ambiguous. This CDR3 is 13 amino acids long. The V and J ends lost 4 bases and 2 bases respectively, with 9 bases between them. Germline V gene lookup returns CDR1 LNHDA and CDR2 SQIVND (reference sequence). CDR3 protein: CASSTGLPYEQYF. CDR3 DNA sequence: TGTGCCAGTAGTACTGGGCTACCCTACGAGCAGTACTTC.

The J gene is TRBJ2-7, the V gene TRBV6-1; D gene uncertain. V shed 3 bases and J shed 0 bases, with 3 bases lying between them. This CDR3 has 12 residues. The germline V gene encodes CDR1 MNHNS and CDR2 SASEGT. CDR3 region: CASSDSSYEQYF. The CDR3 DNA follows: TGTGCCAGCAGTGATAGCTCCTACGAGCAGTACTTC.

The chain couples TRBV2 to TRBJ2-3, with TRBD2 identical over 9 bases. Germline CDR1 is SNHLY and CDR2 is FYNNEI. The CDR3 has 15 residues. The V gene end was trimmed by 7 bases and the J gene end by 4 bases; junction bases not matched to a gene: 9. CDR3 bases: TGTGCCAGCACCGAAGGGATAGCGGGGGCAGATACGCAGTATTTT. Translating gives CASTEGIAGADTQYF.

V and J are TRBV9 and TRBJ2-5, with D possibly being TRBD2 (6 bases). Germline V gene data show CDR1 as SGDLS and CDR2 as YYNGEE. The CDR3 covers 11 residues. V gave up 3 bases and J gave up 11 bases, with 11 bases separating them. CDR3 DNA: TGTGCCAGCAGCGCGGGACTGACGCAGTACTTC. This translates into CASSAGLTQYF.